This passage covers 14 T cell receptor beta chains from one sample sequenced in a study of metastatic and nonmetastatic thyroid tumors. TCRdb reprocessed the PCR reads via MiXCR. This table holds 10,000 to 15,000 clones, approximately 27% found once. Until they underwent thyroid surgery, no patient had received any treatment. Sequenced: tumor tissue. Receptors were obtained from a female donor with papillary thyroid cancer or a benign thyroid nodule (not recorded which). Some clones in this sample may be carry-over from other donors' samples.

This clone is labeled as medium-sized (0.01 to 0.1%). The V gene is TRBV12-3 or TRBV12-4, the J gene TRBJ2-1, with D maybe TRBD2 (6 bases). The length of the CDR3 is 15 residues. V was trimmed by 4 bases and J by 4 bases, leaving 14 bases between them. The CDR3 region is CASSSRAGSYNEQFF. As DNA, the CDR3 is TGTGCCAGCAGTTCCCGGGCGGGGAGTTACAATGAGCAGTTCTTC.

V and J are TRBV20-1 and TRBJ2-7; D remains unclear. The V end lost 5 bases, the J end lost 5 bases, and 7 bases lay between the germline ends. The CDR3 loop spans 10 amino acids. Germline CDR1 and CDR2: DFQATT and SNEGSKA (reference sequence). CDR3 residues: CSAFNNEQYF. In DNA form, the CDR3 reads TGCAGTGCTTTCAATAACGAGCAGTACTTC.

This clone is medium-sized in the sample. The gene calls are TRBV30 and TRBJ1-6; D call uncertain. The V end lost 5 bases, the J end lost 4 bases, and 9 bases lay between the germline ends. This CDR3 contains 13 residues. Germline CDR1 reads GTSNPN; CDR2 reads SVGIG (reference sequence). The CDR3 loop reads CAWGPSYNSPLHF. The CDR3 bases are TGTGCCTGGGGACCGTCTTATAATTCACCCCTCCACTTT.

Points on this clone: Sequence at one end of the junction differs from germline and may be a read error. The rearrangement uses TRBV19 and TRBJ2-1; 7 bases align to TRBD1. CDR3 length equals 15 residues. CDR1 and CDR2 (germline): LNHDA, SQIVND (reference sequence). The CDR3 here is CARQATGSSYNEHFF. CDR3 nucleotide sequence: TGTGCCCGCCAAGCGACAGGGAGCTCCTACAATGAGCATTTCTTC.

In this sample, this clone is medium-sized. V usage is TRBV6-1 and J usage is TRBJ2-7; TRBD1 aligns across 7 bases. CDR3 length: 14 residues. CDR1 is MNHNS and CDR2 is SASEGT in the germline V gene. The V and J ends lost 2 bases and 2 bases, in that order; junction bases with no gene match: 3. The CDR3 coding sequence is TGTGCCAGCAGTGAATTACAGGGGACCTACGAGCAGTACTTC. Its protein is CASSELQGTYEQYF.

This clone was picked up many times. The J gene is TRBJ1-2, the V gene TRBV5-1, with 11 bases fitting TRBD1. This CDR3 is 13 amino acids long. The germline CDR1 and CDR2 sequences are SGHRS and YFSETQ. V lost 3 bases, J lost 8 bases, and 3 bases stayed unmatched. The DNA of the CDR3 is TGCGCCAGCAGCTCGGGACAGGGGGGAGGCTACACCTTC. Its protein is CASSSGQGGGYTF.

This clone was detected many times. The chain employs TRBV7-8 and TRBJ2-1; 7 bases match TRBD1. V gave up 5 bases and J gave up 6 bases; unmatched junction bases: 10. The length of the CDR3 is 15 residues. Germline CDR1 reads SGHVS; CDR2 reads FQNEAQ. Here the CDR3 reads CASSGRQGIRNEQFF. The CDR3 nucleotides are TGTGCCAGCAGCGGTCGACAGGGAATTCGCAATGAGCAGTTCTTC.

Only a few counts were recorded for this clone. The chain couples TRBV28 to TRBJ1-5, with D perhaps matching TRBD1 (6 bases). Per the germline V gene, CDR1 is MDHEN and CDR2 is SYDVKM. V was clipped by 4 bases and J by 4 bases, with 8 bases between them. This CDR3 has 13 amino acids. This chain's CDR3 is CASSSQGNQPQHF. The CDR3 bases are TGTGCCAGCAGTTCACAGGGTAATCAGCCCCAGCATTTT.

This clone was detected ten times or more. The rearrangement links TRBV29-1 to TRBJ2-5; no clear D gene. The CDR3 contains 14 residues. From germline, CDR1 is SQVTM and CDR2 ANQGSEA. Trimming took off 0 bases at V and 4 bases at J, with 12 bases between the two ends. The CDR3 reads CSVEDRILGETQYF. The CDR3 DNA follows: TGCAGCGTTGAAGATCGGATACTCGGAGAGACCCAGTACTTC.

This clone has a count of ten or more. The chain carries TRBV24-1 and TRBJ1-2; 7 nucleotides agree with TRBD1. The CDR3 is made up of 14 amino acids. Looked up from germline, CDR1 is KGHDR and CDR2 is SFDVKD. The V segment lost 4 bases and the J segment 5 bases; nucleotides outside the gene matches: 6. CDR3 in DNA: TGTGCCACCAGTGACTACGGACAGGCTTATGGCTACACCTTC. This sequence encodes CATSDYGQAYGYTF.

V gene TRBV2 combines with J gene TRBJ2-5; no definite D call. Between the trimmed V and J ends, which lost 2 bases and 2 bases, there was a span of 27 bases. Germline assignment: CDR1 SNHLY and CDR2 FYNNEI. This CDR3 has 20 residues. CDR3 region: CASSERLRVTAPLGQETQYF. The CDR3 region has the DNA TGTGCCAGCAGTGAACGGTTGCGCGTAACCGCTCCACTGGGACAAGAGACCCAGTACTTC.

The chain joins TRBV5-6 to TRBJ2-2; 7 nucleotides align to TRBD2. The CDR3 contains 13 residues. CDR1 SGHDT and CDR2 YYEEEE come from the germline V gene. V shed 1 base, J shed 8 bases, and the junction held 2 bases outside the gene matches. CDR3 nucleotide sequence: TGTGCCAGCAGCTTGAAGGGAGGGGGGGAGCTGTTTTTT. It specifies CASSLKGGGELFF. The variable domain in full, completed from reference TRBV5-6 and TRBJ2-2, reads DAGVTQSPTHLIKTRGQQVTLRCSPKSGHDTVSWYQQALGQGPQFIFQYYEEEERQRGNFPDRFSGHQFPNYSSELNVNALLLGDSALYLCASSLKGGGELFFGEGSRLTVL.

Relative to its sample, this clone is medium-sized (0.01 to 0.1%). This chain connects TRBV30 to TRBJ1-1, with D perhaps matching TRBD1 (6 bases). V shed 5 bases and J shed 3 bases, with 16 bases lying between them. This CDR3 has 14 residues. The germline gives CDR1 GTSNPN, CDR2 SVGIG (reference sequence). CDR3 DNA: TGTGCCTGGTTACCCAGGGGTGGAGACACTGAAGCTTTCTTT. It yields the protein CAWLPRGGDTEAFF.

This clone came up many times. A single base separates this from a much larger clone, so it may be a read error. The chain links TRBV19 to TRBJ2-7, with 7 bases fitting TRBD2. The V gene end was trimmed by 5 bases and the J gene end by 2 bases; junction bases not matched to a gene: 3. The germline gives CDR1 LNHDA, CDR2 SQIVND (reference sequence). The CDR3 has 13 amino acids. In DNA form, the CDR3 reads TGTGCCAGTAGTGGGGGAGGGCCCTACGAGCAGTACTTC. Amino acid sequence: CASSGGGPYEQYF.